This T cell receptor beta chain was sequenced during a study of identical twins. Study findings and constraints: Memory repertoires lacked the insertion deficit that abundant cord blood beta clonotypes showed.

This clonotype showed up many times. Its antigen is as yet unknown. TCRdb re-called the 5' RACE reads with MiXCR, one entry per CDR3 protein. The table records about 690,000 distinct CDR3 sequences, less than 7% of them present only once. Specimen: naive T cells sorted from blood. This TCR was sampled from a man between 18 and 29 years old in good health.

The CDR3 sequence: CSGGRGGYNEQFF. The CDR3 DNA reads TGCAGCGGAGGTCGCGGGGGCTACAATGAGCAGTTCTTC. The chain combines TRBV29-1 with TRBJ2-1, with 7 bases aligning to TRBD2. Looked up from germline, CDR1 is SQVTM and CDR2 is ANQGSEA. This CDR3 has 13 residues. Germline trimming cut 7 bases from V and 3 bases from J; bases unmatched to any gene: 6.